This TCR beta chain was sequenced during a study of blood T cell repertoires in COVID-19. Study-level information: COVID-19 samples from acute and convalescent phases originated in the United States, Italy and Spain. Sources were T cells, B-cell-depleted T cells, or PBMCs; the material itself was cDNA or gDNA.

Authors' methods: Nucleated cell number was recorded as an estimate derived from reference gene primer amplification. This table comes from immunoSEQ multiplex PCR, and its TCRdb copy is limited to in-frame clones, with some not included. D and trimming come from the DNA, and the V and J calls and clone size come from that table. The sample consists of about 200,000 clones, 85% of them appearing once. Germline V lookup: CDR1 SGHNT, CDR2 YENEEA. The CDR3 loop spans 16 amino acids. Trimming removed 5 bases from V and 9 bases from J, with 23 bases in between. Enrolment of Seattle patients took place during active infection, and they were followed longitudinally.

Sequenced: peripheral blood. The V call is TRBV11-3, the J call TRBJ2-1, with D possibly matching TRBD2 (5 bases). The receptor's source is a man between 60 and 75 years old with COVID-19, enrolled during active disease. In nucleotides, the CDR3 is TGTGCCAGCAGCCTGACGGAGGCGGGCGACATTAGTGAGCAGTTCTTC. Translating it yields CASSLTEAGDISEQFF.